This T cell receptor (beta chain) was identified in a study of blood T cell repertoires in COVID-19. The assay was immunoSEQ multiplex PCR, and TCRdb's table has in-frame clones only and misses some. The profile shows some 260,000 clones, 88% of them singletons. The CDR3 is 16 amino acids. V lost 4 bases to trimming and J lost 3 bases; unmatched junction nucleotides: 8. Looked up from germline, CDR1 is SGHDN and CDR2 is FVKESK. This chain joins TRBV14 and TRBJ1-5; 8 bases fit TRBD1. The receptor comes from a man of 80 years or more with acute or convalescent COVID-19. What was sequenced was peripheral blood. This CDR3 reads CASSPVTDRANQPQHF. The CDR3 region has the DNA TGTGCCAGCAGCCCTGTTACGGACAGGGCCAATCAGCCCCAGCATTTT. Full variable domain (remainder filled in from reference TRBV14 and TRBJ1-5): EAGVTQFPSHSVIEKGQTVTLRCDPISGHDNLYWYRRVMGKEIKFLLHFVKESKQDESGMPNNRFLAERTGGTYSTLKVQPAELEDSGVYFCASSPVTDRANQPQHFGDGTRLSIL.